This T cell receptor beta chain is from a study of blood T cell repertoires in COVID-19. Background on the study: The United States, Italy and Spain provided the acute and convalescent COVID-19 samples.

V lost 4 bases, J lost 1 base, and 18 bases lay in between. Germline-derived CDR1 and CDR2 are LNHDA and SQIVND (reference sequence). This CDR3 has 17 amino acids. Authors' processing steps: Estimates of nucleated cell counts were drawn from the amplification of reference gene primers. Sequencing used immunoSEQ multiplex PCR; TCRdb keeps in-frame clones, though not all of them. That table gives V, J and clone size, and the DNA gave D and trimming. The top ten hold 3% to 4% of the sample, which has approximately 240,000 clones, roughly 80% seen once. The receptor comes from a woman aged 40 to 50 with active or convalescent COVID-19. Sequenced input: peripheral blood. This rearrangement joins TRBV19 to TRBJ2-3; D perhaps matches TRBD2 (7 bases). CDR3 nucleotide sequence: TGTGCCAGTAGTACCTCCCTGGGGGCGGGGGGCACAGATACGCAGTATTTT. Translated, it gives CASSTSLGAGGTDTQYF.